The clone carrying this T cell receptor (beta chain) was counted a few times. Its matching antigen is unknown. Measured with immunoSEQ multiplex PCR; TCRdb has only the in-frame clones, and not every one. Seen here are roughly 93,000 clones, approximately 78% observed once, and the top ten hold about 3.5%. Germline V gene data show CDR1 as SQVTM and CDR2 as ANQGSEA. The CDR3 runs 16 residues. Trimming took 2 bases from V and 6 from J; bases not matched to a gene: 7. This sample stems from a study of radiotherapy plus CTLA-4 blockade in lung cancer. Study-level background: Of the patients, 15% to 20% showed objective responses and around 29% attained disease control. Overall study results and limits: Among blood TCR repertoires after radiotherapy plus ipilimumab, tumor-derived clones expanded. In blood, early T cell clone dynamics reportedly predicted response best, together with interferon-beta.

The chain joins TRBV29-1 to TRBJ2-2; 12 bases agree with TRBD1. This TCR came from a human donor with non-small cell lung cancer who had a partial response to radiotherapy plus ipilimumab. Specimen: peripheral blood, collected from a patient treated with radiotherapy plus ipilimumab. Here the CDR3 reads CSVEPGQGAGSGELFF. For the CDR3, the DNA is TGCAGCGTTGAACCGGGACAGGGGGCTGGTTCCGGGGAGCTGTTTTTT.